The present T cell receptor beta chain was sequenced within a study of T cell repertoires in cytomegalovirus infection. Study details: The authors relied on CMV epitopes, both recently identified HLA-C-restricted and well-studied HLA-B-restricted.

This CDR3 comprises 16 residues. Trimming cost V 3 bases and J 2 bases, with 16 bases left between them. From germline, CDR1 is SGDLS and CDR2 YYNGEE. TCRdb passed the reads through MiXCR, listing each CDR3 protein once. Of around 100,000 distinct CDR3 sequences in the sample, roughly 39% were seen once. For this clonotype: The antigen is undetermined.

The chain joins TRBV9 to TRBJ2-3, with D tentatively TRBD2 (6 bases). The sequence was obtained from a human donor in good health (CMV status not recorded). Some clones in this sample may be carry-over from other donors' samples. This specimen was CD8+ T cells from cultured PBMCs, taken from culture after CMV antigen stimulation. In DNA, the CDR3 is TGTGCCAGCAGCGAAGAAGCCGGGACTGTCACAGATACGCAGTATTTT. It encodes CASSEEAGTVTDTQYF.